These 24 T cell receptor beta chains share one sample of origin, sequenced in a study of CD8 T cells in ankylosing spondylitis. Study results and limitations: A motif of 8 or 9 highly homologous TCR beta variants was seen as apparently characteristic of ankylosing spondylitis blood.

Via MiXCR, TCRdb re-called the 5' RACE reads, giving one row per CDR3 protein. The table shows a few hundred thousand distinct CDR3 sequences, with 20% to 25% occurring only once. These receptors have no known antigen. The material sequenced was blood, either unsorted or a sorted T cell fraction (not recorded which). These TCRs come from a male donor with ankylosing spondylitis.

The V call is TRBV12-3 or TRBV12-4, the J call TRBJ2-3; tentatively, D is TRBD1 or TRBD2 (5 bases each). V lost 5 bases and J 3 bases, leaving 12 bases between the germline ends. CDR3 length: 14 amino acids. The CDR3 sequence: CASSQGPVTDTQYF. The CDR3 DNA is TGTGCCAGCAGTCAGGGACCTGTAACAGATACGCAGTATTTT.

This clonotype was counted only a few times. CDR3 bases: TGTGCCAGCAGCGTAACGGACTACTCTCAGGAGCAGTACTTC. Protein: CASSVTDYSQEQYF. J is TRBJ2-7 and V is TRBV9; a possible D gene is TRBD2 (6 bases). Germline V lookup: CDR1 SGDLS, CDR2 YYNGEE. The CDR3 is made up of 14 amino acids. The V end was cut by 1 base, the J end by 7 bases, with 15 bases between.

There are a few counts of this clonotype. This chain links TRBV4-2 with TRBJ1-5, with a possible D match to TRBD1 (5 bases). Germline V gene sequence: CDR1 LGHNA, CDR2 YNFKEQ. V was trimmed by 0 bases and J by 5 bases, leaving 11 bases between them. This CDR3 spans 15 amino acids. Here the CDR3 reads CASSQDGDSYQPQHF. The CDR3 DNA is TGTGCCAGCAGCCAAGATGGCGACAGCTATCAGCCCCAGCATTTT.

J is TRBJ2-5 and V is TRBV11-2; D remains ambiguous. Germline V CDR1 and CDR2: SGHAT, FQNNGV. The CDR3 loop spans 15 amino acids. V lost 5 bases and J lost 0, with 13 bases in between. The DNA for the CDR3 is TGTGCCAGCAGCCTCTCTTCGGCGGACCAAGAGACCCAGTACTTC. Its translation is CASSLSSADQETQYF.

This clonotype has more than one count but fewer than ten. The rearrangement joins TRBV7-9 to TRBJ1-4; D is unclear. Germline CDR1 is SEHNR and CDR2 is FQNEAQ (reference sequence). V lost 7 bases to trimming and J lost 3 bases, with 9 bases between them. The CDR3 covers 13 residues. This CDR3 reads CASTPLANEKLFF. CDR3 in DNA: TGTGCCAGCACCCCCCTGGCTAATGAAAAACTGTTTTTT.

This clonotype occurred many times. This sequence joins TRBV3-1 and TRBJ2-7; tentative D call: TRBD1 (6 bases). V was clipped by 4 bases and J by 0 bases, with 13 bases between them. Germline V CDR1 and CDR2: LGHDT, YNNKEL (reference sequence). The CDR3 length is 15 residues. CDR3 sequence: CASSRKGQSSYEQYF. For the CDR3, the DNA is TGTGCCAGCAGCCGAAAGGGACAAAGCTCCTACGAGCAGTACTTC.

J is TRBJ2-1 and V is TRBV7-2; tentative D call: TRBD2 (5 bases). Trimming shortened V by 3 bases and J by 6 bases, and 15 bases separated the two germline ends. Germline CDR1 is SGHTA and CDR2 is FQGNSA. The CDR3 runs 15 residues. The DNA for the CDR3 is TGTGCCAGCAGCTTTCCCACCGGGGTTAGCAATGAGCAGTTCTTC. Translated: CASSFPTGVSNEQFF.

This clonotype showed up many times. The chain has TRBV7-8 and TRBJ2-3; TRBD1 matches 7 bases. Unmatched junction bases numbered 7, after V lost 7 bases and J lost 0 bases. This CDR3 has 15 amino acids. Germline CDR1 is SGHVS and CDR2 is FQNEAQ. The CDR3, as DNA: TGTGCCAGCACCCATAGACAGGGAAGCACAGATACGCAGTATTTT. This translates into CASTHRQGSTDTQYF.

A few counts support this clonotype. The chain employs TRBV24-1 and TRBJ2-1, with a tentative D call TRBD1 (7 bases). The CDR3 loop spans 17 amino acids. Germline V gives CDR1 KGHDR, CDR2 SFDVKD. V was cut by 3 bases and J by 5 bases, with 19 bases left in between. This CDR3 reads CATSDGRRDRQNNEQFF. Written as DNA, the CDR3 is TGTGCCACCAGTGATGGACGGAGGGACAGACAGAACAATGAGCAGTTCTTC.

The chain combines TRBV6-5 with TRBJ2-1; TRBD2 agrees at 10 bases. The ends lost 1 base at V and 3 bases at J; junction bases unmatched: 9. CDR3 size: 18 residues. In germline, CDR1 is MNHEY, CDR2 SVGAGI. CDR3 bases: TGTGCCAGCAGTTACTACGGAGCGGGAGGGCCCCTCTACAATGAGCAGTTCTTC. Its protein product is CASSYYGAGGPLYNEQFF.

The rearrangement joins TRBV5-1 to TRBJ2-7; 7 bases fit TRBD2. The J segment lost 3 bases and the V segment lost 1 base, leaving 4 bases of the junction unmatched. The CDR3 consists of 14 residues. The V gene's germline CDR1 is SGHRS and CDR2 YFSETQ. The CDR3 DNA sequence: TGCGCCAGCAGCTTGACGGCGGGAGTCTACGAGCAGTACTTC. Translating it yields CASSLTAGVYEQYF.

The CDR3 DNA reads as TGCGCCAGCAGCTCGGTGTCTCAGGGGGCTGGCACTGAAGCTTTCTTT. Its protein product is CASSSVSQGAGTEAFF. The chain joins TRBV5-1 to TRBJ1-1, with TRBD1 matching 8 bases. The ends lost 3 bases at V and 4 bases at J; junction bases unmatched: 11. CDR1 and CDR2 (germline): SGHRS, YFSETQ. The CDR3 runs 16 residues.

The V gene is TRBV29-1, the J gene TRBJ1-1, with TRBD1 matching 8 bases. Germline V gene lookup returns CDR1 SQVTM and CDR2 ANQGSEA. The ends lost 7 bases at V and 5 bases at J; junction bases unmatched: 9. There are 13 residues in the CDR3. CDR3 sequence reads: CSAETGAETEAFF. The CDR3 region has the DNA TGCAGCGCCGAGACAGGGGCTGAGACTGAAGCTTTCTTT.

The chain couples TRBV2 to TRBJ1-1; TRBD1 agrees at 10 bases. The CDR3 sequence is 15 residues long. V shed 7 bases and J 5 bases; nucleotides not matched to a gene: 10. Germline CDR1 and CDR2: SNHLY and FYNNEI. CDR3 in amino acids: CASTVQGQGLTEAFF. The CDR3 coding sequence is TGTGCCAGCACTGTCCAGGGACAGGGGTTGACTGAAGCTTTCTTT.

The rearrangement uses TRBV5-1 and TRBJ2-3; 7 bases agree with TRBD2. CDR1 SGHRS and CDR2 YFSETQ come from the germline V gene. Unmatched junction bases numbered 5, after V lost 4 bases and J lost 0 bases. The CDR3 contains 15 residues. The CDR3 sequence is CASSLAVASTDTQYF. Here the CDR3 DNA reads TGCGCCAGCAGCCTAGCGGTAGCTAGCACAGATACGCAGTATTTT.

The chain recombines TRBV12-3 or TRBV12-4 with TRBJ2-1; 11 bases fit TRBD2. Trimming at V came to 5 bases and at J to 12 bases, leaving 12 bases not matched to a gene. The CDR3 totals 15 residues. As DNA, the CDR3 is TGTGCCAGCAGTCCCCGGACTAGCGGGTCGACGGGGCAGTTCTTC. It translates to CASSPRTSGSTGQFF.

CDR3 loop: CSARSPGDSYNEQFF. The DNA for the CDR3 is TGCAGTGCTAGATCCCCGGGGGACTCCTACAATGAGCAGTTCTTC. J is TRBJ2-1 and V is TRBV20-1; D might be TRBD2 (6 bases). Germline CDR1 DFQATT, CDR2 SNEGSKA (reference sequence). This CDR3 has 15 amino acids. Trimming removed 2 bases from V and 0 bases from J, with 11 bases in between.

The CDR3: CASSALGGRTDTQYF. The CDR3 bases are TGTGCCAGCAGTGCCCTCGGCGGGAGAACAGATACGCAGTATTTT. The chain employs TRBV2 and TRBJ2-3; 7 bases match TRBD2. Germline-derived CDR1 and CDR2 are SNHLY and FYNNEI. With 4 bases clipped from V and 3 bases from J, the junction kept 7 bases outside the gene matches. This CDR3 contains 15 residues.

This clonotype was observed a few times. J is TRBJ2-7 and V is TRBV27; 9 bases align to TRBD1. The CDR3 contains 15 residues. In germline, CDR1 is MNHEY, CDR2 SMNVEV (reference sequence). The ends lost 8 bases at V and 3 bases at J; junction bases unmatched: 11. The CDR3 region is CASSARGQGIYEQYF. The CDR3 nucleotides are TGTGCCAGCTCTGCCCGGGGACAGGGCATCTACGAGCAGTACTTC.

The chain carries TRBV10-3 and TRBJ2-6, with 7 positions matching TRBD1. This CDR3 is 12 amino acids long. CDR1 ENHRY and CDR2 SYGVKD come from the germline V gene. Trimming removed 6 bases from V and 10 bases from J; junction bases left unmatched: 3. The CDR3 DNA is TGTGCCATCAGCGGACAGGAGAACGTCCTGACTTTC. It specifies CAISGQENVLTF.

The J gene is TRBJ2-2, the V gene TRBV5-1; D is ambiguous. The CDR3 runs 13 residues. Looked up from germline, CDR1 is SGHRS and CDR2 is YFSETQ. Trimming stripped 4 bases from V and 6 bases from J, with 10 bases between. The CDR3 DNA is TGCGCCAGCAGCGCAGAGTTAGCCGGGGAGCTGTTTTTT. It codes for CASSAELAGELFF.

This clonotype was detected a few times. The chain carries TRBV5-5 and TRBJ2-5; D not certain. Germline V lookup: CDR1 SGHKS, CDR2 YYEKEE (reference sequence). Deletions cut 0 bases from V and 5 bases from J, with 8 bases between. The CDR3 extends over 13 amino acids. As DNA, the CDR3 is TGTGCCAGCAGCTTGGCCAGCCAGGAGACCCAGTACTTC. It encodes CASSLASQETQYF.

Ten or more counts support this clonotype. This chain uses TRBV4-2 with TRBJ2-5; D perhaps matches TRBD2 (6 bases). The germline CDR1 and CDR2 sequences are LGHNA and YNFKEQ. CDR3 length: 13 amino acids. Trimming pared 4 bases from V and 5 bases from J, leaving 11 bases between. For the CDR3, the DNA is TGTGCCAGCAGCCCCCCGGGAGTGGAGACCCAGTACTTC. Amino acids: CASSPPGVETQYF.

In its sample, this clonotype was seen many times. The V gene is TRBV27, the J gene TRBJ1-5; D remains unclear. The length of the CDR3 is 14 residues. The germline V and J ends were trimmed by 5 bases and 2 bases, with 10 bases remaining between them. Germline loops: CDR1 MNHEY, CDR2 SMNVEV (reference sequence). The chain's CDR3 is CASSGDMGNQPQHF. For the CDR3, the DNA is TGTGCCAGCAGTGGCGACATGGGCAATCAGCCCCAGCATTTT.